The present entry profiles one TCR beta chain with its context. Its antigen is unknown. Per-base qualities were not stored, and no clone one base away is much larger. This sample is part of a study of shared clonotypes between healthy human individuals (dated by TCRdb to the early 2020s). The study in broad terms: The cohort comprised a couple of women and a few men aged 18 to 49 years. The study deeply sequenced blood TCR repertoires of about 5 healthy adults to estimate repertoire size and the extent of clonotype sharing between individuals. Different laboratories and diverse techniques were used to prepare libraries and sequence TCR repertoires, to increase sequencing depth and limit assay-specific biases. Between about 0.85 and 9.5 billion PBMCs per donor were obtained by leukapheresis. Per donor, three plates each were used for CD4 naive and CD4 memory, two for CD8 naive, and one for CD8 memory.

Findings and caveats that apply to the study as a whole: Sampling was restricted to blood, and TCR repertoires in tissue are likely to differ from TCR repertoires in blood. Across a few donors, 4.5% to 6.5% of naive CD4, approximately 4% of naive CD8, approximately 2.5% of memory CD4, and roughly 0.41% of memory CD8 clonotypes were shared. Pairwise subsampling indicated that sequencing depth was expected to affect the degree of clonotype sharing among donors. Even with the large sequencing depth, rarefaction of the sorted-subset datasets indicated that sequencing was incomplete. Compared with non-shared clonotypes, the clonotypes found in all four sorted-subset donors had higher generation probabilities. Because the study included only a small number of donors, the genetic and exposure-history diversity represented was limited. Naive subsets generally had larger estimated clonotype richness than memory subsets did.

The donors were healthy, HIV-negative adults who had no recently reported acute infections or vaccinations. Every donor was a Caucasian adult living in Nashville, Tennessee, USA. Magnetic negative selection was used to enrich CD4+ T cells, after which naive cells were positively selected on CD45RA and the negative fraction became the memory subset. Blood was obtained by leukapheresis, after which PBMCs were separated by Ficoll-Histopaque density gradient centrifugation and cryopreserved in liquid nitrogen vapor phase. Purity and quantity of every magnetically sorted T cell population were checked by analytical flow cytometry. Genomic DNA was isolated from every sorted fraction and measured by UV absorbance on a Nanodrop 2000c. TCR CDR3 regions were amplified from genomic DNA by multiplex PCR using the deep immunoSEQ assay. Extracted genomic DNA from each cell subset was spread evenly across all wells of several immunoSEQ 96-well plates, with each plate serving as a replicate. Each replicate PCR for sorted subsets received 200 ng genomic DNA, equal to roughly 29,000 T cell genomes. Purified libraries were measured with a Qubit 3.0 fluorometer, size-checked on a Bioanalyzer 2100, and measured again with the KAPA Library Quantification kit. Every immunoSEQ 96-well plate was sequenced on a separate single-read 150-cycle Illumina NextSeq 550 flow cell. The paper's data handling went like this. Because only junctional sequences without quality scores were contained in the immunoSEQ output, filtering matching that applied to full-length reads could not be performed. Sequences were annotated with PyIR, a Python wrapper for IgBLAST v1.9, and V/J genes and CDR3 were assigned using IMGT germline references. Reads were removed for weak V/J assignments (E-value above 1e-6), missing CDR3, stop codons, out-of-frame junctions, or ambiguous translated residues. A V3J clonotype was defined by an identical inferred V gene, J gene, and CDR3 amino acid sequence. Percentage overlap between repertoires was calculated by dividing the number of shared unique clonotypes by the size of the smaller repertoire. Three approaches were used to assess repertoire richness: RTK rarefaction, the Chao1 estimator, and Recon v2.1 estimates of unobserved clonotypes. OLGA was used to compute generation probabilities for all TCRbeta clonotypes that the gDNA method yielded from several donors. TCRdb retrieved this table from immuneACCESS and kept in-frame rearrangements only. Not all clones are present; in checked studies, unresolved V genes account for under half, and no reason is known for the remainder. V and J calls plus clone size are reproduced from that table; the DNA served to infer D and trimming. This sample is represented by over a million clones; about 84% of them were singletons. The ten largest clones represent roughly 0.56% of the sample.

CDR1 LNHDA and CDR2 SQIVND were looked up in the germline V gene (reference sequence). Including cysteine and phenylalanine, the CDR3 has 16 amino acids. The kept DNA is CDR3 alone, 48 bases in frame from the first base. The germline V and J ends show losses of 5 bases and 2 bases respectively, and no gene match explains 10 bases of the junction. Sequenced input: memory CD4+ T cells from PBMCs. The intended sense of this specimen's cell subset or site label: CD45RA-negative fraction. The TCR sequence derives from a man between 18 and 29 years old in good health. Some clones in this sample may be carry-over from other donors' samples. The rearrangement combines TRBV19 with TRBJ2-3; 7 bases in between match TRBD2. The CDR3 has the sequence CASSSSSGLITDTQYF. DNA sequence: TGTGCCAGTAGTTCCTCTAGCGGACTTATCACAGATACGCAGTATTTT.